The clone carrying this TCR beta chain was counted at least ten times. What it binds is not known. The data were taken from a study of T cells in Graves' hyperthyroidism and ophthalmopathy. The CDR3 regions of TCR beta were amplified from RNA transcripts. TCR CDR3 underwent first-round RT-PCR with the HTBI primer set. A single record per CDR3 protein comes from TCRdb applying MiXCR to the multiplex PCR reads. The table shows 350,000 to 400,000 distinct CDR3 sequences, with 15% to 20% occurring only once. The source of the PBMCs was less than 12 ml of fresh peripheral blood. Study-level results: Most thyroid clonotypes expanded above 0.001 were also detected in blood.

This CDR3 is built from 15 residues. From germline, CDR1 is MNHEY and CDR2 SVGAGI. After removal of 8 bases from V and 7 bases from J, the junction contained 14 bases not matched to a gene. Source material: blood. This sequence joins TRBV6-5 and TRBJ1-1, with 9 bases fitting TRBD1. This sequence was found in a woman aged 18-35 years with Graves' hyperthyroidism. The chain's CDR3 is CASAASWDRVFEAFF. CDR3 nucleotides: TGTGCCAGCGCCGCAAGTTGGGACAGGGTCTTTGAAGCTTTCTTT.